This T cell receptor beta chain was captured in a study of blood T cell repertoires in COVID-19. About the study: Acute and convalescent COVID-19 samples came from the United States, Italy and Spain. T cells, B-cell-depleted T cells, or PBMCs provided the cDNA or gDNA that served as material.

This clone was recorded only once. Generated by immunoSEQ multiplex PCR, the TCRdb table keeps only in-frame clones and is missing some. This table holds roughly 300,000 clones, roughly 87% found once. Germline values: CDR1 SGHTA, CDR2 FQGNSA. The CDR3 runs to 15 residues. The ends were cut back, 3 bases at V and 1 base at J, with 9 bases in the middle. The V gene is TRBV7-2, the J gene TRBJ2-2; no firm D call. The sample consisted of PBMCs or T cells enriched from blood (not recorded which). This receptor was identified in a woman aged 30 to 39 who had recovered from COVID-19. The CDR3 reads CASSLYTQNTGELFF. The CDR3 DNA reads TGTGCCAGCAGCTTGTACACACAGAACACCGGGGAGCTGTTTTTT.